Described below is a single TCR beta chain sequence and its context. What antigen it recognizes has not been identified. No much larger clone exists at a distance of one base, and base qualities are not known. The source of the sample is a study of CD8 T cells in ankylosing spondylitis listed by TCRdb under 2017. General notes on the study: T cell receptor beta repertoires were profiled in healthy donors and ankylosing spondylitis patients so that disease-linked TCR variants could be found. In total, the full study cohort was made up of roughly 110 healthy donors and approximately 24 ankylosing spondylitis patients. Peripheral blood was sampled, and synovial fluid was also collected from ankylosing spondylitis patients. Overall study results and their limits: The disease-linked clones had a CD8+ phenotype and were found at relatively low frequencies in peripheral blood. According to the report, matched synovial fluid samples from ankylosing spondylitis patients were significantly enriched for the disease-linked clones. Some motif variants were previously reported in synovial fluid and blood of reactive arthritis patients, suggesting common disease-initiation mechanisms. Blood from ankylosing spondylitis patients appeared to be characterized by a TCR beta motif composed of about eight highly homologous amino acid variants.

Reads for this sample came from an Illumina HiSeq 2500. TCR beta libraries were prepared by quantitative 5'-RACE with molecular barcodes. In the source study's methods: Disease-linked TCR variants were identified with a new computational method built on a probabilistic model of VDJ rearrangement. The public reads were run again by TCRdb, first through fastp at Q25 and then through MiXCR, and only productive beta chains were kept. Rows are combined by CDR3 protein, so each entry shows the most common genes and DNA. The V and J calls come from TCRdb's annotation, not from the publication. In all, the sample holds approximately 200,000 distinct CDR3 sequences, and more than 10% of those were seen once. Jointly, the top ten make up 16% of the sample. This receptor was taken from a male donor with ankylosing spondylitis or in good health (not recorded which). Specimen: blood, either unsorted or a sorted T cell fraction (not recorded which).

The bases read TGCAGTGCTAGAGATCTAGGGGCAGGAGTAGAGACCCAGTACTTC. Its amino acids are CSARDLGAGVETQYF. This sequence uses TRBV20-1 and TRBJ2-5; perhaps TRBD1 is the D gene, with 5 bases matching. CDR3 length: 15 amino acids, cysteine to phenylalanine. Just CDR3 DNA is preserved here, 45 bases in frame from base 1. From the germline V gene (reference sequence), CDR1 is DFQATT and CDR2 is SNEGSKA. Between the V and J ends, shortened by 0 bases and 4 bases respectively, the junction contains 15 bases.